The rows below give T cell receptor beta chains drawn from one sample of a study of T cell repertoires in cytomegalovirus infection. TCRdb reprocessed the reads with MiXCR, giving one entry per CDR3 protein. The sample carries some 800,000 distinct CDR3 sequences, 32% recorded once. Which antigens these TCRs recognize remains unknown. The input for sequencing was cultured CD8+ T cells from PBMCs, taken from culture after CMV antigen stimulation. These receptors originate from a human donor in good health (CMV status not recorded). Some clones in this sample may be carry-over from other donors' samples. Both conserved end residues are part of each CDR3.

TRBV28	TRBJ1-2	CASSTLGGPGYTF
TRBV6-1	TRBJ2-1	CASSEVDSSYNEQFF
TRBV6-5	TRBJ2-4	CASSWTGAGNIQYF
TRBV6-1	TRBJ1-1	CASSEALSVNTEAFF
TRBV28	TRBJ1-5	CASSPDRVLPQPQHF
TRBV5-1	TRBJ2-5	CASSLASGGAGETQYF
TRBV12-3/TRBV12-4	TRBJ2-5	CASSLNPTVAQYF
TRBV24-1	TRBJ2-3	CATSDSGTGSTDTQYF
TRBV5-1	TRBJ1-2	CASSLAGGGYGYTF
TRBV4-1	TRBJ1-5	CASSQESKSNQPQHF
TRBV7-6	TRBJ2-4	CASSLTGGENIQYF
TRBV28	TRBJ1-2	CASRTRGWRQNYGYTF
TRBV28	TRBJ1-3	CASSGRQAAGNTIYF
TRBV20-1	TRBJ2-3	CSARVYPSTDTQYF
TRBV7-9	TRBJ1-2	CASSLVGDPMRSGYTF
TRBV7-2	TRBJ2-2	CASSLEGGRITGELFF
TRBV7-6	TRBJ1-1	CASSPGPNTEAFF
TRBV7-8	TRBJ2-7	CASSHEPGPSEQYF
TRBV7-6	TRBJ2-1	CASSLSQTSGGGKGVNEQFF
TRBV7-3	TRBJ2-1	CASSSTRAMHNEQFF
TRBV27	TRBJ1-5	CASSTPGELNQPQHF
TRBV12-3/TRBV12-4	TRBJ1-2	CASSSRPESGYTF
TRBV10-2	TRBJ2-7	CASRGSPYEQYF
TRBV28	TRBJ2-3	CASTRSTDTQYF
TRBV7-2	TRBJ2-3	CASSLWAASVDTQYF
TRBV4-3	TRBJ1-3	CASSQDIDRAYTIYF
TRBV7-6	TRBJ2-1	CASSLQPRNNEQFF
TRBV10-3	TRBJ2-7	CAIRETVPSYEQYF
TRBV19	TRBJ1-5	CASSTRIRSNQPQHF
TRBV7-8	TRBJ2-3	CASSLEGGLPRGTDTQYF
TRBV12-3/TRBV12-4	TRBJ2-5	CASRGGAETQYF
TRBV7-9	TRBJ1-2	CASRSPLGYTF
TRBV19	TRBJ1-2	CASNQGTGVLSGYTF
TRBV19	TRBJ1-5	CATKAGFYSNQPQHF
TRBV20-1	TRBJ2-1	CSASLAGRSYNEQFF
TRBV7-9	TRBJ1-2	CASSSIWEGYGYTF
TRBV4-1	TRBJ1-1	CASSQDLGDTEAFF
TRBV4-1	TRBJ2-1	CASSQGPPGTSGGYNEQFF
TRBV27	TRBJ2-7	CASISAMGEQYF
TRBV6-1	TRBJ2-3	CASSEAHWARGTDTQYF
TRBV19	TRBJ1-5	CASAISYTANQPQHF
TRBV10-2	TRBJ1-2	CASSESRADYGYTF
TRBV20-1	TRBJ2-1	CSASEGLSYNEQFF
TRBV5-5	TRBJ2-7	CASSLGLAFGTSFSYEQYF
TRBV12-3/TRBV12-4	TRBJ2-7	CASRRTSGGSSYEQYF
TRBV10-3	TRBJ2-7	CAISESLGGYSYERQYF
TRBV4-3	TRBJ1-5	CASSDEPGSNQPQHF
TRBV4-3	TRBJ1-2	CASSPKVSVAGSGFYGYTF
TRBV6-2/TRBV6-3	TRBJ2-5	CASSYPGLQETQYF
TRBV11-2	TRBJ2-7	CASSLVGGTKAYEQYF
TRBV7-7	TRBJ2-1	CASARSGSPNNEQFF
TRBV7-4	TRBJ2-7	CASSPRGGTILSYEQYF
TRBV7-2	TRBJ1-2	CASSSNRQVLNYGYTF
TRBV20-1	TRBJ1-1	CSATGNTEAFF
TRBV27	TRBJ2-1	CASSPGWRGDDNEQFF
TRBV6-1	TRBJ1-2	CASSEMGQLKANYGYTF
TRBV7-9	TRBJ2-1	CASSLVRGGLSYNEQFF
TRBV6-1	TRBJ2-5	CASSWSPLAGAYQETQYF
TRBV7-6	TRBJ2-1	CASSPEAFGIASIYNEQFF